These T cell receptor beta chains were read from a single sample in a study of blood T cell repertoires in COVID-19. The repertoire was sequenced with immunoSEQ multiplex PCR; TCRdb's copy has only in-frame clones and lacks some. The table lists around 130,000 clones, 84% of them singletons, with roughly 3.5% in the top ten. Sequences were obtained from PBMCs or T cells enriched from blood (not recorded which). These receptors were taken from a woman in her thirties who had recovered from COVID-19. CDR3s include the opening cysteine and the closing phenylalanine or tryptophan. Fields, in order: V gene, clone size, J gene, D gene, CDR3 protein, CDR3 DNA. A D gene is named only where the DNA matches it firmly. Clone size is stated in some rows and not others, as once, few, many or a class when expanded.

>TRBV7-6|-|TRBJ1-3|TRBD1
CASRSGTGRNPSGNTIYF
TGTGCCAGCAGGTCCGGGACAGGAAGGAACCCCTCTGGAAACACCATATATTTT
>TRBV7-9|-|TRBJ2-1|-
CASSLLLNEQFF
TGTGCCAGCAGCTTACTACTGAATGAGCAGTTCTTC
>TRBV7-3|few|TRBJ2-1|TRBD2
CASSPGGLADNEQFF
TGTGCCAGCAGCCCCGGCGGACTAGCGGACAATGAGCAGTTCTTC
>TRBV19|once|TRBJ2-5|-
CASSIAGLKETQYF
TGTGCCAGTAGTATTGCAGGACTAAAGGAGACCCAGTACTTC
>TRBV29-1|-|TRBJ2-7|-
CSARESYEQYF
TGCAGCGCCCGGGAGTCCTACGAGCAGTACTTC
>TRBV18|-|TRBJ2-3|TRBD2
CASSPGLAGTDTQYF
TGTGCCAGCTCCCCGGGACTAGCGGGAACAGATACGCAGTATTTT
>TRBV2|-|TRBJ1-2|-
CASSDTGFGYGYTF
TGTGCCAGCAGCGACACAGGGTTTGGCTATGGCTACACCTTC
>TRBV6-5|-|TRBJ2-1|TRBD1
CASNRQGASYNEQFF
TGTGCCAGCAATAGACAGGGAGCATCCTACAATGAGCAGTTCTTC
>TRBV7-9|-|TRBJ2-1|-
CASTKGSGQPEQFF
TGTGCCAGCACCAAAGGTAGCGGTCAACCTGAGCAGTTCTTC
>TRBV13|-|TRBJ2-2|-
CASTLGWTANTGELFF
TGTGCCAGCACCTTGGGGTGGACAGCGAACACCGGGGAGCTGTTTTTT
>TRBV7-6|-|TRBJ1-1|-
CASSHAHAENTEAFF
TGTGCCAGCAGCCACGCCCATGCGGAGAACACTGAAGCTTTCTTT
>TRBV10-3|-|TRBJ1-1|TRBD1
CAISEPGQANTEAFF
TGTGCCATCAGTGAGCCCGGACAGGCGAACACTGAAGCTTTCTTT
>TRBV29-1|-|TRBJ2-4|-
CSVNKHRVAKNIQYF
TGCAGCGTCAACAAACACAGGGTAGCCAAAAACATTCAGTACTTC
>TRBV5-1|-|TRBJ2-1|-
CASSPTQGGLKGQFF
TGCGCCAGCAGCCCTACACAGGGGGGGCTCAAGGGGCAGTTCTTC
>TRBV2|-|TRBJ2-7|TRBD1
CASSEWAGGDEQYF
TGTGCCAGCAGTGAATGGGCAGGGGGCGACGAGCAGTACTTC
>TRBV15|-|TRBJ1-4|-
CATSREDSWRFF
TGTGCCACCAGCAGAGAAGACAGCTGGCGGTTTTTT
>TRBV28|-|TRBJ2-3|TRBD2
CASRRSGRALHSDTQYF
TGTGCCAGCAGACGTAGCGGGAGGGCCCTCCACTCAGATACGCAGTATTTT
>TRBV6-7|-|TRBJ1-2|-
CASTENYGYTF
TGTGCCAGCACAGAAAACTATGGCTACACCTTC
>TRBV4-2|-|TRBJ1-2|-
CASSQAANYGYTF
TGTGCCAGCAGCCAAGCAGCTAACTATGGCTACACCTTC
>TRBV28|-|TRBJ1-2|-
CASSPPAAYGYTF
TGTGCCAGCAGTCCCCCGGCGGCATATGGCTACACCTTC
>TRBV19|-|TRBJ1-3|-
CASSGRDTLSGNTIYF
TGTGCCAGTAGTGGAAGGGACACGCTCTCTGGAAACACCATATATTTT
>TRBV18|-|TRBJ2-7|-
CASSPVLSLDEQYF
TGTGCCAGCTCACCAGTCCTGTCCCTTGACGAGCAGTACTTC
>TRBV19|few|TRBJ2-1|-
CASSFQFSSRVYNEQFF
TGTGCCAGTAGTTTCCAATTCTCATCTAGAGTCTACAATGAGCAGTTCTTC
>TRBV28|-|TRBJ1-1|TRBD1
CASSPGTGWTEAFF
TGTGCCAGCAGTCCGGGGACAGGGTGGACGGAAGCTTTCTTT
>TRBV6-2/TRBV6-3|-|TRBJ2-2|-
CASSYGGTNTGELFF
TGTGCCAGCAGTTACGGGGGGACGAACACCGGGGAGCTGTTTTTT
>TRBV29-1|-|TRBJ2-1|-
CSVGLATNEQFF
TGCAGCGTTGGGCTAGCGACCAATGAGCAGTTCTTC
>TRBV12-2|-|TRBJ1-2|-
CASRLDRPPNYGYTF
TGTGCAAGTCGCTTGGACAGACCCCCTAACTATGGCTACACCTTC
>TRBV5-6|-|TRBJ2-7|-
CASSLAGGNSYEQYF
TGTGCCAGCAGCTTGGCGGGCGGGAACTCCTACGAGCAGTACTTC
>TRBV23-1|-|TRBJ2-4|TRBD2
CASSQSRTSGSPAAKNIQYF
TGCGCCAGCAGTCAATCCCGGACTAGCGGGAGCCCCGCCGCCAAAAACATTCAGTACTTC
>TRBV29-1|-|TRBJ2-7|TRBD1
CSTGTGPSYEQYF
TGCAGCACCGGGACAGGCCCTTCCTACGAGCAGTACTTC
>TRBV5-6|-|TRBJ2-7|-
CASSFGYEQYF
TGTGCCAGCAGCTTCGGGTACGAGCAGTACTTC
>TRBV4-1|few|TRBJ2-7|TRBD2
CASSPGMASGNYEQYF
TGCGCCAGCAGCCCGGGTATGGCTAGCGGGAACTACGAGCAGTACTTC
>TRBV19|-|TRBJ2-5|-
CASSIRDWYQETQYF
TGTGCCAGTAGTATTAGAGATTGGTACCAAGAGACCCAGTACTTC
>TRBV5-1|-|TRBJ1-2|-
CASSLEGVGGYTF
TGCGCCAGCAGCTTGGAGGGGGTAGGTGGCTACACCTTC
>TRBV24-1|-|TRBJ2-1|TRBD2
CATSDSGKSSYNEQFF
TGTGCCACCAGTGATAGCGGGAAGAGCTCCTACAATGAGCAGTTCTTC
>TRBV6-5|-|TRBJ2-1|TRBD1
CASTLFEGASNEQFF
TGTGCCAGCACCCTCTTCGAGGGGGCGTCCAATGAGCAGTTCTTC
>TRBV18|-|TRBJ1-2|-
CASSPTGGSSTINYGYTF
TGTGCCAGCTCACCAACCGGAGGCAGCTCTACGATCAACTATGGCTACACCTTC
>TRBV7-9|once|TRBJ2-1|-
CASSSGAGGYLWEQFF
TGTGCCAGCAGCTCAGGGGCCGGTGGCTACTTGTGGGAGCAGTTCTTC
>TRBV27|-|TRBJ2-5|-
CASSLNSRETQYF
TGTGCCAGCAGTTTAAATTCGCGAGAGACCCAGTACTTC
>TRBV9|-|TRBJ2-3|TRBD2
CASSVWRGGDTQYF
TGTGCCAGCAGCGTATGGCGGGGGGGCGATACGCAGTATTTT
>TRBV27|-|TRBJ2-3|TRBD2
CASSLGGISTDTQYF
TGTGCCAGCAGTTTGGGGGGGATCAGCACAGATACGCAGTATTTT
>TRBV29-1|-|TRBJ2-7|TRBD2
CSVSDGLAFTYEQYF
TGCAGCGTCTCGGATGGACTAGCGTTTACCTACGAGCAGTACTTC
>TRBV4-2|-|TRBJ2-1|TRBD2
CASSQDQREGYNEQFF
TGTGCCAGCAGCCAAGATCAGCGGGAGGGATACAATGAGCAGTTCTTC
>TRBV7-3|-|TRBJ1-1|-
CASSLTSLRQPEAMNTEAFF
TGTGCCAGCAGCTTAACTTCCCTCCGACAGCCCGAAGCGATGAACACTGAAGCTTTCTTT
>TRBV28|-|TRBJ2-1|-
CASSLRSGWTYNEQFF
TGTGCCAGCAGTTTAAGAAGCGGGTGGACCTACAATGAGCAGTTCTTC
>TRBV7-2|once|TRBJ2-7|TRBD2
CASSWGGEQYF
TGTGCCAGCAGCTGGGGGGGCGAGCAGTACTTC
>TRBV19|-|TRBJ1-2|-
CASSMAGSNYGYTF
TGTGCCAGTAGTATGGCGGGGAGCAACTATGGCTACACCTTC
>TRBV10-3|few|TRBJ2-3|TRBD2
CAISDGTNTDTQYF
TGTGCCATCAGCGACGGGACTAACACAGATACGCAGTATTTT
>TRBV27|-|TRBJ2-1|TRBD2
CASSRTSGPYNEQFF
TGTGCCAGCAGTAGGACTAGCGGTCCCTACAATGAGCAGTTCTTC
>TRBV6-2/TRBV6-3|few|TRBJ2-3|TRBD1
CASSWGTGVSPSTDTQYF
TGTGCCAGCAGTTGGGGGACAGGGGTATCCCCGAGCACAGATACGCAGTATTTT
>TRBV5-1|-|TRBJ2-3|TRBD2
CASRTSGLTDTQYF
TGCGCCAGTCGGACTAGTGGCCTCACAGATACGCAGTATTTT
>TRBV2|-|TRBJ1-2|-
CASRGTHGYTF
TGTGCCAGCCGGGGGACCCACGGCTACACCTTC
>TRBV19|-|TRBJ1-5|TRBD1
CASVTGWSQHF
TGTGCCAGTGTGACAGGGTGGTCCCAGCATTTT
>TRBV27|-|TRBJ2-1|-
CASRRSGSGLEQFF
TGTGCCAGCAGAAGAAGCGGGTCGGGACTCGAGCAGTTCTTC